The next 15 T cell receptor beta chains were all read from a single sample in a study of T cells in Graves' hyperthyroidism and ophthalmopathy. Using RNA transcripts as the source, TCR beta CDR3 regions were amplified. With the HTBI primer set, the TCR CDR3 went through a first round of RT-PCR. TCRdb re-analysed the multiplex PCR reads in MiXCR, keeping a single row per CDR3 protein. The table includes about 320,000 distinct CDR3 sequences, around a sixth detected once. Sequenced: blood. The receptors derive from a man aged 25-40 years with Graves' hyperthyroidism.

This rearrangement joins TRBV24-1 to TRBJ2-1; 9 bases align to TRBD2. Germline V gene data show CDR1 as KGHDR and CDR2 as SFDVKD. The ends lost 5 bases at V and 7 bases at J; junction bases unmatched: 8. There are 15 residues in the CDR3. The CDR3 spells CATSVATSGWNEQFF. The CDR3 nucleotides are TGTGCCACCAGTGTGGCGACTAGCGGTTGGAATGAGCAGTTCTTC.

J is TRBJ2-3 and V is TRBV3-1, with D possibly being TRBD1 (6 bases). This CDR3 contains 14 residues. V lost 4 bases to trimming and J lost 3 bases, with 11 bases between them. Germline loops: CDR1 LGHDT, CDR2 YNNKEL (reference sequence). The CDR3 coding sequence is TGTGCCAGCAGCCGCAGGGGTAGGACAGATACGCAGTATTTT. This sequence encodes CASSRRGRTDTQYF.

The chain links TRBV12-3 or TRBV12-4 to TRBJ1-3, with TRBD1 matching over 7 bases. Trimming at V came to 6 bases and at J to 9 bases, leaving 14 bases not matched to a gene. CDR3 length: 15 amino acids. CDR3 nucleotides: TGTGCCAGCAGCAGAGAGGGGGCCGGGTCCGGCACCATATATTTT. Translating gives CASSREGAGSGTIYF.

This clonotype was counted ten times or more. This chain connects TRBV3-1 to TRBJ1-1; possible D gene TRBD1, 6 bases. CDR1 and CDR2 (germline): LGHDT, YNNKEL (reference sequence). The ends were cut back, 3 bases at V and 0 bases at J, with 8 bases in the middle. The CDR3 contains 14 residues. The DNA for the CDR3 is TGTGCCAGCAGCCACCGACAGGTGAACACTGAAGCTTTCTTT. This translates into CASSHRQVNTEAFF.

On this clonotype itself: A read error is possible here, since a much larger clone lies one base away. The chain joins TRBV7-3 to TRBJ2-1; tentatively, D is TRBD1 or TRBD2 (6 bases each). V lost 6 bases, J lost 11 bases, and 23 bases lay in between. CDR3 length: 15 amino acids. Germline V gene lookup returns CDR1 SGHTA and CDR2 FQGTGA. In DNA form, the CDR3 reads TGTGCCAGCAGTCCACAGGGAGGATTCGGGAATAAGCAGTTCTTC. The encoded protein is CASSPQGGFGNKQFF.

This clonotype was counted at least ten times. V and J are TRBV27 and TRBJ2-5; perhaps D is TRBD1 or TRBD2 (5 bases each). The germline V gene encodes CDR1 MNHEY and CDR2 SMNVEV (reference sequence). Deletions cut 6 bases from V and 5 bases from J, with 19 bases between. CDR3 length: 15 residues. The CDR3 DNA sequence: TGTGCCAGCAGCACATCCAGGGCCTCGGGGGAGACCCAGTACTTC. This encodes CASSTSRASGETQYF.

This clonotype appeared many times. The chain links TRBV28 to TRBJ2-2, with 9 bases fitting TRBD2. The junction had 2 bases not matched to a gene; V was cut back by 2 bases and J by 1 base. CDR3 length: 16 residues. Germline CDR1 and CDR2: MDHEN and SYDVKM. The CDR3 sequence is CASSLAAGGNTGELFF. The CDR3 DNA reads as TGTGCCAGCAGTTTAGCAGCGGGAGGGAACACCGGGGAGCTGTTTTTT.

This clonotype was seen many times. The genes are TRBV20-1 and TRBJ2-5, with D perhaps matching TRBD1 (5 bases). Germline V gene sequence: CDR1 DFQATT, CDR2 SNEGSKA (reference sequence). The CDR3 runs 13 residues. Trimming removed 2 bases from V and 7 bases from J, with 14 bases in between. CDR3 loop: CSARYTGRVTQYF. DNA for the CDR3: TGCAGTGCTAGATATACAGGAAGGGTGACCCAGTACTTC.

The genes are TRBV5-4 and TRBJ2-1; TRBD2 aligns across 8 bases. The CDR3 covers 14 residues. Germline CDR1 SGHNT, CDR2 YYREEE (reference sequence). Trimming cost V 3 bases and J 7 bases; bases outside gene matches: 6. In DNA, the CDR3 is TGTGCCAGCAGCTCCCGGGGGGGATCAAATGAGCAGTTCTTC. This codes for CASSSRGGSNEQFF.

The J gene is TRBJ2-3, the V gene TRBV5-6, with D possibly TRBD1 on 6 matching bases. The V end lost 7 bases, the J end lost 3 bases, and 15 bases lay between the germline ends. There are 14 residues in the CDR3. The germline CDR1 and CDR2 sequences are SGHDT and YYEEEE. The CDR3 reads CASRNPQGTDTQYF. The DNA of the CDR3 is TGTGCCAGCCGAAACCCCCAGGGGACAGATACGCAGTATTTT. Using reference TRBV5-6 and TRBJ2-3 for the parts outside the CDR3, the full variable domain is DAGVTQSPTHLIKTRGQQVTLRCSPKSGHDTVSWYQQALGQGPQFIFQYYEEEERQRGNFPDRFSGHQFPNYSSELNVNALLLGDSALYLCASRNPQGTDTQYFGPGTRLTVL.

The chain uses TRBV6-1 and TRBJ1-1; possible D gene TRBD1, 5 bases. There are 13 residues in the CDR3. The germline V and J ends were trimmed by 6 bases and 2 bases, with 10 bases remaining between them. Per the germline V gene, CDR1 is MNHNS and CDR2 is SASEGT. CDR3 nucleotide sequence: TGTGCCAGCAGGGAGAGGGGTAACACTGAAGCTTTCTTT. As protein: CASRERGNTEAFF.

This clonotype turned up a few times. The genes are TRBV6-1 and TRBJ2-7; no clear D gene. Trimming shortened V by 5 bases and J by 5 bases, and 7 bases separated the two germline ends. Germline-derived CDR1 and CDR2 are MNHNS and SASEGT. The CDR3 runs to 11 residues. Here the CDR3 DNA reads TGTGCCAGCAGTTATTTTGACGAGCAGTACTTC. Encoded protein: CASSYFDEQYF.

This clonotype appeared many times. V usage is TRBV6-2 or TRBV6-3 and J usage is TRBJ1-5; D gene ambiguous. Germline V gene data show CDR1 as MNHEY and CDR2 as SVGEGT. The CDR3 has 17 amino acids. V gave up 5 bases and J gave up 4 bases, with 21 bases separating them. The CDR3 bases are TGTGCCAGCAGTCAGAGAAAGCTGTCGACGGCTAATCAGCCCCAGCATTTT. This translates into CASSQRKLSTANQPQHF.

The CDR3 here is CASSHRTSGTNEQFF. CDR3 nucleotide sequence: TGTGCCAGCAGCCACAGGACTAGCGGGACCAATGAGCAGTTCTTC. The J gene is TRBJ2-1, the V gene TRBV5-6; 12 bases are shared with TRBD2. Unmatched junction bases numbered 5, after V lost 4 bases and J lost 6 bases. This CDR3 spans 15 amino acids. Looked up from germline, CDR1 is SGHDT and CDR2 is YYEEEE.

This clonotype came up many times. V gene TRBV11-1 combines with J gene TRBJ2-1; TRBD2 agrees at 10 bases. V lost 4 bases to trimming and J lost 6 bases; unmatched junction nucleotides: 15. The CDR3 runs 18 residues. The germline V gene has CDR1 SGHAT and CDR2 FQDESV (reference sequence). The chain's CDR3 is CASSSEGEAGGRGNEQFF. Written as DNA, the CDR3 is TGTGCCAGCAGCTCCGAAGGGGAAGCGGGAGGGAGAGGCAATGAGCAGTTCTTC.